These 23 T cell receptor beta chains originate from one sample sequenced in a study of graft-versus-host responses after intestinal transplantation (dated by TCRdb to the early 2020s). The protocol used for the library was the immunoSEQ multiplex PCR assay. What TCRdb holds here is the immuneACCESS table cut down to in-frame rearrangements. Part of the clones is not present; checked against another copy, under half of the missing clones reflect an unresolved V gene, and the others are unexplained. The sample contains fewer than 30,000 clones, 80% to 90% of them found a single time. The ten largest clones capture 0.96% of the sample. The sequencing used PBMCs, collected roughly 68 weeks after intestinal transplant. The source is a human patient who received an intestinal transplant, so some T cells may come from the graft donor.

The chain employs TRBV5-4 and TRBJ2-1; 7 bases fit TRBD2. Germline CDR1 and CDR2: SGHNT and YYREEE (reference sequence). Germline trimming cut 4 bases from V and 7 bases from J; bases unmatched to any gene: 8. This CDR3 spans 14 amino acids. The CDR3 nucleotides are TGTGCCAGCAGCCATCAACCAGCGGGGAATGAGCAGTTCTTC. Its protein product is CASSHQPAGNEQFF.

The V gene is TRBV7-8, the J gene TRBJ1-4, with D hard to call. CDR1 SGHVS and CDR2 FQNEAQ come from the germline V gene. Trimming stripped 4 bases from V and 2 bases from J, with 14 bases between. The CDR3 consists of 16 residues. CDR3 DNA: TGTGCCAGCAGCTCCCGACGGGGAGGGACTAATGAAAAACTGTTTTTT. It is translated as CASSSRRGGTNEKLFF.

The genes are TRBV21-1 and TRBJ2-3; the D call of TRBD2 is as the table states it, not checked on the DNA. TRBV21-1 is noted as a pseudogene. This CDR3 contains 20 residues. CDR3 sequence (DNA): TGTGCCAGCAGCAAAAAGGCGAGGGGGAGGGCGTCAACTAGCACAGATACGCAGTATTTT. This sequence encodes CASSKKARGRASTSTDTQYF.

J is TRBJ2-1 and V is TRBV6-5; no clear D. Germline V gene sequence: CDR1 MNHEY, CDR2 SVGAGI. V lost 5 bases, J lost 4 bases, and 3 bases lay in between. This CDR3 region has 11 residues. The CDR3 spells CASSAYNEQFF. The CDR3 nucleotides are TGTGCCAGCAGTGCTTACAATGAGCAGTTCTTC.

This clone showed up just once. The chain carries TRBV4-1 and TRBJ2-7, with 10 bases aligning to TRBD2. The CDR3 is 17 residues long. J lost 0 bases, V lost 0 bases, and 5 bases had no gene match. CDR1 MGHRA and CDR2 YSYEKL come from the germline V gene. Written as DNA, the CDR3 is TGCGCCAGCAGCCAAGAGTGGGCTAGCGGGAGCTCCTACGAGCAGTACTTC. It yields the protein CASSQEWASGSSYEQYF.

The J gene is TRBJ2-5, the V gene TRBV30; no clear D. The CDR3 totals 13 residues. V shed 0 bases and J shed 4 bases, with 9 bases lying between them. In germline, CDR1 is GTSNPN, CDR2 SVGIG (reference sequence). The CDR3 protein is CAWSVDLGETQYF. The DNA for the CDR3 is TGTGCCTGGAGTGTAGACTTGGGAGAGACCCAGTACTTC.

The chain carries TRBV10-3 and TRBJ1-5; no reliable D call. Germline V gene lookup returns CDR1 ENHRY and CDR2 SYGVKD. The V end lost 2 bases, the J end lost 1 base, and 3 bases lay between the germline ends. This CDR3 comprises 13 residues. The CDR3 bases are TGTGCCATCAGTGAGGGGAGCAATCAGCCCCAGCATTTT. This gives the protein CAISEGSNQPQHF.

The CDR3 is CAWRRVGEETQYF. DNA for the CDR3: TGTGCCTGGAGACGAGTAGGGGAAGAGACCCAGTACTTC. The chain has TRBV30 and TRBJ2-5; TRBD1 is a possible D gene (5 bases). The CDR3 has 13 residues. The V end was cut by 3 bases, the J end by 3 bases, with 11 bases between. Germline loops: CDR1 GTSNPN, CDR2 SVGIG (reference sequence).

V and J are TRBV6-5 and TRBJ1-3; 7 bases are a match to TRBD1. The germline gives CDR1 MNHEY, CDR2 SVGAGI. The CDR3 is made up of 14 amino acids. Germline trimming cut 6 bases from V and 4 bases from J; bases unmatched to any gene: 6. In nucleotides, the CDR3 is TGTGCCAGCAGGTTAGGGGGCGAAGGAAACACCATATATTTT. Residues: CASRLGGEGNTIYF.

V gene TRBV27 combines with J gene TRBJ1-4; 8 bases agree with TRBD1. CDR1 MNHEY and CDR2 SMNVEV come from the germline V gene (reference sequence). The CDR3 contains 15 residues. V was clipped by 5 bases and J by 8 bases; unmatched bases: 10. CDR3 amino acids: CASSALTGVREKLFF. DNA of the CDR3: TGTGCCAGCAGTGCCTTGACAGGGGTGCGGGAAAAACTGTTTTTT. The whole variable domain, remainder taken from reference TRBV27 and TRBJ1-4, is EAQVTQNPRYLITVTGKKLTVTCSQNMNHEYMSWYRQDPGLGLRQIYYSMNVEVTDKGDVPEGYKVSRKEKRNFPLILESPSPNQTSLYFCASSALTGVREKLFFGSGTQLSVL.

The chain uses TRBV18 and TRBJ1-3; possible D gene TRBD1, 5 bases. Trimming shortened V by 6 bases and J by 0 bases, and 12 bases separated the two germline ends. Germline CDR1 is KGHSH and CDR2 is LQKENI. The CDR3 is made up of 15 amino acids. The CDR3 coding sequence is TGTGCCAGCTCCCCGGGACTCTTCTCTGGAAACACCATATATTTT. Translated, it gives CASSPGLFSGNTIYF.

The chain joins TRBV28 to TRBJ2-5; D unclear. The V gene's germline CDR1 is MDHEN and CDR2 SYDVKM. The CDR3 has 15 amino acids. The V gene lost 3 bases and the J gene lost 2 bases, with 13 bases spanning the gap. The CDR3 here is CASSFSERRQETQYF. CDR3 sequence (DNA): TGTGCCAGCAGTTTTTCCGAGAGGCGACAAGAGACCCAGTACTTC.

The V and J genes are TRBV28 and TRBJ2-5; D possibly matches TRBD1 or TRBD2 (6 bases each). Germline assignment: CDR1 MDHEN and CDR2 SYDVKM. The V end lost 5 bases, the J end lost 2 bases, and 12 bases lay between the germline ends. The CDR3 is 14 amino acids. The DNA for the CDR3 is TGTGCCAGCAGTACGAGGGGGGCACAAGAGACCCAGTACTTC. This gives the protein CASSTRGAQETQYF.

The gene calls are TRBV6-1 and TRBJ2-7; tentatively, D is TRBD1 or TRBD2 (5 bases each). V shed 2 bases and J shed 5 bases, with 10 bases lying between them. The CDR3 spans 13 residues. Germline lookup yields CDR1 MNHNS and CDR2 SASEGT. The CDR3 region is CASSEWGWDEQYF. Written as DNA, the CDR3 is TGTGCCAGCAGTGAATGGGGGTGGGACGAGCAGTACTTC.

This chain links TRBV6-6 with TRBJ1-2; D is ambiguous. V was trimmed by 8 bases and J by 3 bases, leaving 19 bases between them. This CDR3 comprises 15 residues. Germline values: CDR1 MNHNY, CDR2 SVGAGI (reference sequence). The CDR3 sequence: CASDRADAIDYGYTF. The CDR3, as DNA: TGTGCCAGCGATAGGGCAGACGCTATTGACTATGGCTACACCTTC.

This chain links TRBV7-3 with TRBJ2-7; 8 nucleotides agree with TRBD2. CDR1 is SGHTA, CDR2 FQGTGA, per germline. V lost 4 bases and J lost 3; bases outside the gene matches: 8. The CDR3 spans 15 residues. Written as DNA, the CDR3 is TGTGCCAGCAGCTCTCGGGGACTAGACCTCTACGAGCAGTACTTC. Amino acid sequence: CASSSRGLDLYEQYF.

Worth noting for this clone: In the same sample, other DNA sequences code for this CDR3. The rearrangement joins TRBV5-1 to TRBJ2-7; D not certain. Germline CDR1 reads SGHRS; CDR2 reads YFSETQ. The CDR3 runs 13 residues. The V end lost 1 base, the J end lost 2 bases, and 7 bases lay between the germline ends. The DNA for the CDR3 is TGCGCCAGCAGCTTGTGGGATACCTACGAGCAGTACTTC. This gives the protein CASSLWDTYEQYF.

This sequence joins TRBV6-1 and TRBJ2-7; D not certain. The ends were cut back, 5 bases at V and 0 bases at J, with 11 bases in the middle. The CDR3 has 14 residues. Germline V CDR1 and CDR2: MNHNS, SASEGT. CDR3 nucleotide sequence: TGTGCCAGCAGTAGTCAGGCTACCTCCTACGAGCAGTACTTC. Its translation is CASSSQATSYEQYF.

Only a few counts were recorded for this clone. The chain has TRBV6-5 and TRBJ1-5; D is unresolved. CDR3 length: 12 amino acids. CDR1 MNHEY and CDR2 SVGAGI come from the germline V gene. V gave up 7 bases and J gave up 1 base, with 5 bases separating them. CDR3 sequence: CASTGSNQPQHF. The CDR3 DNA follows: TGTGCCAGCACCGGGAGCAATCAGCCCCAGCATTTT.

This clone was counted once. The chain is built from TRBV5-4 and TRBJ2-1; D unclear. Germline assignment: CDR1 SGHNT and CDR2 YYREEE (reference sequence). The CDR3 length is 15 residues. V lost 5 bases to trimming and J lost 1 base, with 13 bases between them. CDR3 DNA sequence: TGTGCCAGCAGGTTTTCGGGCGGATCCTACAATGAGCAGTTCTTC. It yields the protein CASRFSGGSYNEQFF.

This chain links TRBV7-2 with TRBJ1-2; D gene unclear. This CDR3 has 15 residues. Germline assignment: CDR1 SGHTA and CDR2 FQGNSA. Trimming removed 1 base from V and 4 bases from J, with 13 bases in between. The CDR3 reads CASSLGGPGPYGYTF. The CDR3 nucleotides read TGTGCCAGCAGCTTAGGAGGGCCTGGACCCTATGGCTACACCTTC.

This chain joins TRBV19 and TRBJ1-2; D remains unclear. V lost 3 bases, J lost 2 bases, and 7 bases lay in between. Germline CDR1 LNHDA, CDR2 SQIVND (reference sequence). The CDR3 spans 13 residues. As DNA, the CDR3 is TGTGCCAGTAGTATTCTGGCGAACTATGGCTACACCTTC. Protein product: CASSILANYGYTF.

As to this clone: Mismatch with germline at one junction end may stem from a read error. Other DNA sequences in the same sample also yield this CDR3. The rearrangement joins TRBV25-1 to TRBJ2-1; the D gene is possibly TRBD2 (6 bases). The CDR3 has 15 residues. Germline V lookup: CDR1 MGHDK, CDR2 SYGVNS. CDR3 protein: CASSRGRLSYNEQFF. The CDR3 region has the DNA TGTGCCAGCAGCCGGGGGAGGCTCTCCTACAATGAGCAATTCTTC.